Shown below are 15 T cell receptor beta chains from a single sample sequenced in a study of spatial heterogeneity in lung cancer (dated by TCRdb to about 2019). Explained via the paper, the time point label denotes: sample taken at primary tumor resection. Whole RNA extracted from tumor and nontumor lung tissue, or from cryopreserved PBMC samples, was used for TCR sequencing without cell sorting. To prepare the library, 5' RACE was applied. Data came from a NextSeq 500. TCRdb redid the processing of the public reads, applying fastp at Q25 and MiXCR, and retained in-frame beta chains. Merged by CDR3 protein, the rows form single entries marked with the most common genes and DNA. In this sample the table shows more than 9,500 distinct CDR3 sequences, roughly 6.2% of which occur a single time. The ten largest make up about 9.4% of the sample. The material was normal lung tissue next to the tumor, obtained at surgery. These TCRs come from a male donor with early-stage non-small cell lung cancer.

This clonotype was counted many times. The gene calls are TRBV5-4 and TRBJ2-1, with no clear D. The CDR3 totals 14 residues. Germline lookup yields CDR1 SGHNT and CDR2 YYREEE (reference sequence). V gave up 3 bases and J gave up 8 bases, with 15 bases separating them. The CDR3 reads CASSSRLGTHEQFF. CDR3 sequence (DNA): TGTGCCAGCAGCTCGAGGCTCGGAACTCATGAGCAGTTCTTC.

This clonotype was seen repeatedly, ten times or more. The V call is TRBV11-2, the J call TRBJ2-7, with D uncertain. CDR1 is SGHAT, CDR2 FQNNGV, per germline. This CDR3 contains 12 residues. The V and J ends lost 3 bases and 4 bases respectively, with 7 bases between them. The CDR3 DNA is TGTGCCAGCAGCTTCGTGGGGTACGAGCAGTACTTC. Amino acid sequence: CASSFVGYEQYF.

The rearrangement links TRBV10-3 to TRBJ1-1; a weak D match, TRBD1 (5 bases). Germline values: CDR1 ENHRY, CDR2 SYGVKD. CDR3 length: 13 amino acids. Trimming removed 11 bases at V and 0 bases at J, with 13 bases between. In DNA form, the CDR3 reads TGTGCCCTGCGCAGGGATATGAACACTGAAGCTTTCTTT. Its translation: CALRRDMNTEAFF.

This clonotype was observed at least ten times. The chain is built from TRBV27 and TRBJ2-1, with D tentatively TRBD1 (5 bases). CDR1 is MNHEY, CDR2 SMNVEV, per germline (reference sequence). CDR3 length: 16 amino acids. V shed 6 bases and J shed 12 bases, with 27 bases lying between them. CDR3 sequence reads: CASSRQGASLSSAQFF. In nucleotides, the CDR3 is TGTGCCAGCAGCCGTCAGGGCGCATCCCTTTCTAGTGCGCAGTTCTTC.

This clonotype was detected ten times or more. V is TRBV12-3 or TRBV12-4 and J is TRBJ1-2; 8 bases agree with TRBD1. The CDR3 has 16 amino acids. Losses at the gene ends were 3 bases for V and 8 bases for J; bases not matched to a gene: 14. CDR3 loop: CASSFLGQVLFGGYTF. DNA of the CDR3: TGTGCCAGCAGTTTCTTGGGACAGGTCCTTTTTGGGGGCTACACCTTC.

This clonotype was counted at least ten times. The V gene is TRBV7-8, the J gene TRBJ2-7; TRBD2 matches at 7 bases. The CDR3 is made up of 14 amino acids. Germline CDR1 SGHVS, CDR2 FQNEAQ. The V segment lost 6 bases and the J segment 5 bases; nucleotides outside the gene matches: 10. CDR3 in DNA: TGTGCCAGCAGTTATAGTCGGGAGGCGGACGAGCAGTACTTC. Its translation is CASSYSREADEQYF.

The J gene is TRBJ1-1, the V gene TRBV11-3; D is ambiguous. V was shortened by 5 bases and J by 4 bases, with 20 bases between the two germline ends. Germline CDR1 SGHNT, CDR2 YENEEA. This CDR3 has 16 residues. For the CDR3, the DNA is TGTGCCAGCAGCGAGGGAATGTCCGGGCCTCGCACTGAAGCTTTCTTT. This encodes CASSEGMSGPRTEAFF. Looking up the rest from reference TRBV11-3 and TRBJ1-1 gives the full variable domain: EAGVVQSPRYKIIEKKQPVAFWCNPISGHNTLYWYLQNLGQGPELLIRYENEEAVDDSQLPKDRFSAERLKGVDSTLKIQPAELGDSAVYLCASSEGMSGPRTEAFFGQGTRLTVV.

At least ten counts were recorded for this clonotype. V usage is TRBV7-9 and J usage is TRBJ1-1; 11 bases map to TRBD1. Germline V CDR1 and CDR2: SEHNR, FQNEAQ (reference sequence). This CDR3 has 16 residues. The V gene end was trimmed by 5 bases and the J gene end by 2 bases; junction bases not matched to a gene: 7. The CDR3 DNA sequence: TGTGCCAGCAGCCCAGCCGGGACAGGGGGAAACACTGAAGCTTTCTTT. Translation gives CASSPAGTGGNTEAFF.

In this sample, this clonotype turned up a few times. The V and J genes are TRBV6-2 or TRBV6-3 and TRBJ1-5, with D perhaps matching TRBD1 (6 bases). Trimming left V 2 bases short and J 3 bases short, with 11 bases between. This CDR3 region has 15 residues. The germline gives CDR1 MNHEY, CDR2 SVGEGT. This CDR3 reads CASSYAGAFNQPQHF. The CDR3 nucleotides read TGTGCCAGCAGTTACGCGGGGGCTTTCAATCAGCCCCAGCATTTT.

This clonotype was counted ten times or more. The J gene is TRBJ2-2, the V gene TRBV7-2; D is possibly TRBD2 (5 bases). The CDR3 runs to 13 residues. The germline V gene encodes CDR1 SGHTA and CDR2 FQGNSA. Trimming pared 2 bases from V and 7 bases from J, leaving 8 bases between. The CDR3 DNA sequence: TGTGCCAGCAGCTTACGACGGGGCGGGGAGCTGTTTTTT. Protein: CASSLRRGGELFF.

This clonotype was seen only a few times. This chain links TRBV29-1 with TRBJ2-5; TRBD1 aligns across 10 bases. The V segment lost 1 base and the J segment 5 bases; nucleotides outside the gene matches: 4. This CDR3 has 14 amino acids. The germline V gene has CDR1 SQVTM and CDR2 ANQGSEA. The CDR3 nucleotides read TGCAGCGTTGAAGGGGGGACAGGGGAGGAGACCCAGTACTTC. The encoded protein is CSVEGGTGEETQYF.

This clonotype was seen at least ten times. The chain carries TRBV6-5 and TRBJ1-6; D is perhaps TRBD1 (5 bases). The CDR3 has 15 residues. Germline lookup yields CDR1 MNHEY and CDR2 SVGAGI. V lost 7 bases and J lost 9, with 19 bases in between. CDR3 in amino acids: CASTRTPGSSSPLHF. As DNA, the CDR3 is TGTGCCAGCACTCGGACACCCGGTTCATCTTCACCCCTCCACTTT.

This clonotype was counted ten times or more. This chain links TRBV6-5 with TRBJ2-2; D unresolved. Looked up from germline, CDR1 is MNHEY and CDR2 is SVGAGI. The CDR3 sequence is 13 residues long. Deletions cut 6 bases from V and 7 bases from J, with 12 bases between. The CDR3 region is CASSPRGYGELFF. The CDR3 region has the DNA TGTGCCAGCAGCCCCCGTGGGTACGGGGAGCTGTTTTTT.

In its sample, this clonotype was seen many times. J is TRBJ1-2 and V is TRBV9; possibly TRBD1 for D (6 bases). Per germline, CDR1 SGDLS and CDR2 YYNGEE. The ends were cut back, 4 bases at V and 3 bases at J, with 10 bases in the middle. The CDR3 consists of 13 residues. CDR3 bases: TGTGCCAGCAGCCCTAGGGGGGACTATGGCTACACCTTC. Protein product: CASSPRGDYGYTF.

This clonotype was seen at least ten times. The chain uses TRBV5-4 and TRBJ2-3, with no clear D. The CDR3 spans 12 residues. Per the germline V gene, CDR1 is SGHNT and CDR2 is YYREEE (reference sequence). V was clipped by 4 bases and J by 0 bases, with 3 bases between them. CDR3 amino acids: CASSISTDTQYF. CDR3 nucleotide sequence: TGTGCCAGCAGCATTAGCACAGATACGCAGTATTTT. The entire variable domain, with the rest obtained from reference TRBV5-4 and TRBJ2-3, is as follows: ETGVTQSPTHLIKTRGQQVTLRCSSQSGHNTVSWYQQALGQGPQFIFQYYREEENGRGNFPPRFSGLQFPNYSSELNVNALELDDSALYLCASSISTDTQYFGPGTRLTVL.